The 9 T cell receptor beta chains below come from one sample, sequenced in a study of CD8+ T cells in alopecia areata. Noted treatment: oral pan-JAK inhibitor, 5-10 mg twice daily. Reverse transcription of extracted RNA yielded cDNA, which provided the sequencing template. Sequencing used immunoSEQ multiplex PCR; TCRdb keeps in-frame clones, though not all of them. The sample includes approximately 180,000 clones, roughly 60% of them seen just once. The sample in question was CD4+ T cells sorted from blood, obtained around week 49, from a patient treated with tofacitinib. All receptors derive from a human donor with alopecia areata.

The chain has TRBV4-3 and TRBJ2-5; 8 bases are shared with TRBD2. V was clipped by 4 bases and J by 5 bases; unmatched bases: 9. In germline, CDR1 is LGHNA, CDR2 YSLEER. The CDR3 is made up of 15 amino acids. DNA for the CDR3: TGCGCCAGCAGCCTTAGCTCCGGGACTAGGGAGACCCAGTACTTC. Its translation is CASSLSSGTRETQYF.

This chain uses TRBV18 with TRBJ2-6; 8 bases map to TRBD1. V gave up 5 bases and J gave up 0 bases; unmatched junction bases: 12. Per the germline V gene, CDR1 is KGHSH and CDR2 is LQKENI. The CDR3 consists of 19 residues. CDR3: CASSGDRQGPSSGANVLTF. For the CDR3, the DNA is TGTGCCAGCTCAGGAGACCGACAGGGGCCAAGCTCTGGGGCCAACGTCCTGACTTTC. Looking up the rest from reference TRBV18 and TRBJ2-6 gives the full variable domain: NAGVMQNPRHLVRRRGQEARLRCSPMKGHSHVYWYRQLPEEGLKFMVYLQKENIIDESGMPKERFSAEFPKEGPSILRIQQVVRGDSAAYFCASSGDRQGPSSGANVLTFGAGSRLTVL.

The V and J genes are TRBV6-5 and TRBJ2-5; perhaps TRBD1 as D (6 bases). Germline loops: CDR1 MNHEY, CDR2 SVGAGI. CDR3 length: 14 residues. V lost 6 bases and J lost 4, with 15 bases in between. Here the CDR3 reads CASRSGLGAETQYF. DNA of the CDR3: TGTGCCAGCAGATCAGGGTTGGGGGCAGAGACCCAGTACTTC.

The chain combines TRBV29-1 with TRBJ1-1; D unresolved. CDR3 length: 11 residues. Germline V gene data show CDR1 as SQVTM and CDR2 as ANQGSEA. V lost 4 bases to trimming and J lost 3 bases, with 6 bases between them. The CDR3 sequence is CSVVSYTEAFF. CDR3 DNA sequence: TGCAGCGTTGTGTCGTACACTGAAGCTTTCTTT.

The chain uses TRBV9 and TRBJ1-5; no clear D. The CDR3 is made up of 14 amino acids. Trimming left V 0 bases short and J 2 bases short, with 6 bases between. Germline-derived CDR1 and CDR2 are SGDLS and YYNGEE. The CDR3 protein is CASSVGQGNQPQHF. The CDR3, as DNA: TGTGCCAGCAGCGTAGGGCAGGGCAATCAGCCCCAGCATTTT.

The chain employs TRBV2 and TRBJ1-1; possible D gene TRBD1, 6 bases. The CDR3 runs 11 residues. Germline CDR1 and CDR2: SNHLY and FYNNEI. Between the trimmed V and J ends, which lost 6 bases and 10 bases, there was a span of 12 bases. The CDR3 DNA follows: TGTGCCAGCAGGGCGGACAGAGGAGCTTTCTTT. Translating it yields CASRADRGAFF. Full variable domain (missing parts from reference TRBV2 and TRBJ1-1): EPEVTQTPSHQVTQMGQEVILRCVPISNHLYFYWYRQILGQKVEFLVSFYNNEISEKSEIFDDQFSVERPDGSNFTLKIRSTKLEDSAMYFCASRADRGAFFGQGTRLTVV.

The chain carries TRBV29-1 and TRBJ2-1; D not resolved. This CDR3 spans 15 amino acids. Germline lookup yields CDR1 SQVTM and CDR2 ANQGSEA. V was trimmed by 0 bases and J by 8 bases, leaving 17 bases between them. The CDR3 reads CSVEDRLQYKHEQFF. The CDR3, as DNA: TGCAGCGTTGAAGATCGGCTACAATACAAGCATGAGCAGTTCTTC.

The chain couples TRBV19 to TRBJ2-7; no clear D gene. Germline loops: CDR1 LNHDA, CDR2 SQIVND (reference sequence). The CDR3 is made up of 14 amino acids. Trimming stripped 3 bases from V and 2 bases from J, with 11 bases between. CDR3 sequence (DNA): TGTGCCAGTAGTATTGTTGGCGGAACCTACGAGCAGTACTTC. Translation gives CASSIVGGTYEQYF.

This clone is a singleton in its sample. The V call is TRBV30, the J call TRBJ2-1; D gene ambiguous. Germline V lookup: CDR1 GTSNPN, CDR2 SVGIG (reference sequence). V was trimmed by 0 bases and J by 9 bases, leaving 12 bases between them. The CDR3 runs to 13 residues. In DNA, the CDR3 is TGTGCCTGGAGTGTGATGGGGAAAGGTGAGCAGTTCTTC. Its protein product is CAWSVMGKGEQFF.